A single sample is the source of the 31 T cell receptor beta chains below, sequenced in a study of T cell repertoires in cytomegalovirus infection. TCRdb re-called the reads through MiXCR, storing one row per CDR3 protein. The sample carries around 360,000 distinct CDR3 sequences, roughly a third recorded once. These receptors' targets are unknown. The sample in question was cultured PBMCs, obtained from culture after CMV antigen stimulation. The receptors were sampled from a human donor in good health (CMV status not recorded). Some clones in this sample may be carry-over from other donors' samples.

V and J are TRBV12-3 or TRBV12-4 and TRBJ2-7; maybe TRBD2 (5 bases). V was clipped by 8 bases and J by 0 bases, with 14 bases between them. The CDR3 spans 14 residues. The CDR3, as DNA: TGTGCCAGCCAACCCCGGGAAGACTCCTACGAGCAGTACTTC. The encoded protein is CASQPREDSYEQYF.

This clonotype was recorded once. The chain carries TRBV6-5 and TRBJ2-2; 9 nucleotides match TRBD2. V shed 0 bases and J 1 base; nucleotides not matched to a gene: 6. The CDR3 has 18 residues. Germline CDR1 and CDR2: MNHEY and SVGAGI. CDR3 sequence: CASSYSRLAGENTGELFF. The CDR3 coding sequence is TGTGCCAGCAGTTACTCGAGATTAGCGGGAGAGAACACCGGGGAGCTGTTTTTT.

The V call is TRBV12-3 or TRBV12-4, the J call TRBJ1-4; D unclear. Trimming shortened V by 2 bases and J by 12 bases, and 7 bases separated the two germline ends. The CDR3 runs to 11 residues. The CDR3 DNA follows: TGTGCCAGCAGTTTAAGGAGGGAACTGTTTTTT. This sequence encodes CASSLRRELFF.

The rearrangement uses TRBV12-3 or TRBV12-4 and TRBJ1-3, with D perhaps matching TRBD1 (6 bases). CDR3 size: 17 residues. V shed 0 bases and J shed 3 bases, with 15 bases lying between them. The CDR3 DNA follows: TGTGCCAGCAGTTTAGCCCGTTTGGACAGACGTGGAAACACCATATATTTT. Protein product: CASSLARLDRRGNTIYF.

This sequence joins TRBV7-2 and TRBJ2-3, with 10 bases fitting TRBD2. After removal of 3 bases from V and 0 bases from J, the junction contained 15 bases not matched to a gene. CDR1 and CDR2 (germline): SGHTA, FQGNSA. This CDR3 region has 20 residues. CDR3 protein: CASSFSSGRSRGGSTDTQYF. CDR3 DNA: TGTGCCAGCAGCTTTAGTAGCGGGAGGAGTCGAGGGGGTAGCACAGATACGCAGTATTTT.

This sequence joins TRBV7-2 and TRBJ1-3, with D perhaps TRBD1 (6 bases). Germline CDR1 and CDR2: SGHTA and FQGNSA. With 5 bases removed from V and 1 base from J, the gap between germline ends came to 9 bases. This CDR3 is 14 amino acids long. The CDR3 DNA reads as TGTGCCAGCAGCGCGACAGGATCTGGAAACACCATATATTTT. Translation gives CASSATGSGNTIYF.

V is TRBV7-3 and J is TRBJ2-1, with a tentative D call TRBD2 (6 bases). The CDR3 is made up of 19 amino acids. Germline CDR1 and CDR2: SGHTA and FQGTGA. The V gene lost 5 bases and the J gene lost 0 bases, with 23 bases spanning the gap. CDR3 sequence reads: CASSPIPGGRDGSYNEQFF. The DNA of the CDR3 is TGTGCCAGCAGCCCAATCCCGGGCGGGCGGGATGGCTCCTACAATGAGCAGTTCTTC.

This clonotype occurred a few times. This chain links TRBV7-9 with TRBJ2-6, with 8 positions matching TRBD2. This CDR3 comprises 17 residues. Germline assignment: CDR1 SEHNR and CDR2 FQNEAQ (reference sequence). Trimming at V came to 5 bases and at J to 0 bases, leaving 6 bases not matched to a gene. CDR3 bases: TGTGCCAGCAGCACCCAGCGGGGGAGCTCTGGGGCCAACGTCCTGACTTTC. This encodes CASSTQRGSSGANVLTF.

The V and J genes are TRBV5-4 and TRBJ2-3, with TRBD1 matching over 7 bases. V lost 3 bases to trimming and J lost 0 bases; unmatched junction nucleotides: 7. The germline V gene encodes CDR1 SGHNT and CDR2 YYREEE (reference sequence). The CDR3 runs 16 residues. The chain's CDR3 is CASSSQSGGSTDTQYF. CDR3 nucleotide sequence: TGTGCCAGCAGCTCGCAGTCAGGGGGTAGCACAGATACGCAGTATTTT. The whole variable domain, filled in from reference TRBV5-4 and TRBJ2-3, reads ETGVTQSPTHLIKTRGQQVTLRCSSQSGHNTVSWYQQALGQGPQFIFQYYREEENGRGNFPPRFSGLQFPNYSSELNVNALELDDSALYLCASSSQSGGSTDTQYFGPGTRLTVL.

At least ten counts were recorded for this clonotype. The chain couples TRBV7-2 to TRBJ2-2; D gene uncertain. Germline lookup yields CDR1 SGHTA and CDR2 FQGNSA. The germline V and J ends were trimmed by 3 bases and 1 base, with 6 bases remaining between them. The CDR3 totals 14 residues. The DNA of the CDR3 is TGTGCCAGCAGCTTGCAGGAGAACACCGGGGAGCTGTTTTTT. Translation: CASSLQENTGELFF.

This clonotype was seen a handful of times. This chain connects TRBV7-9 to TRBJ2-1; possible D gene TRBD2, 5 bases. V gave up 11 bases and J gave up 7 bases, with 12 bases separating them. This CDR3 has 11 residues. Germline V gene sequence: CDR1 SEHNR, CDR2 FQNEAQ (reference sequence). The CDR3 is CAGLALNEQFF. The DNA for the CDR3 is TGTGCCGGGCTAGCTTTGAATGAGCAGTTCTTC.

This clonotype has only a few counts. V and J are TRBV10-3 and TRBJ1-2; no definite D call. Trimming shortened V by 8 bases and J by 3 bases, and 13 bases separated the two germline ends. The germline CDR1 and CDR2 sequences are ENHRY and SYGVKD. CDR3 length: 13 residues. The chain's CDR3 is CAISPELYYGYTF. CDR3 coding DNA: TGTGCCATCTCTCCCGAGTTGTACTATGGCTACACCTTC.

This clonotype was recorded only once. The chain employs TRBV4-1 and TRBJ2-1; 7 nucleotides align to TRBD2. The germline V gene has CDR1 MGHRA and CDR2 YSYEKL. The CDR3 is made up of 16 amino acids. V shed 3 bases and J 0 bases; nucleotides not matched to a gene: 5. CDR3 in DNA: TGCGCCAGCAGCCAGAATCTAGCGGACTCCTACAATGAGCAGTTCTTC. The encoded protein is CASSQNLADSYNEQFF.

V is TRBV19 and J is TRBJ1-5; no reliable D call. The germline V gene has CDR1 LNHDA and CDR2 SQIVND (reference sequence). CDR3 length: 15 residues. Between the trimmed V and J ends, which lost 7 bases and 3 bases, there was a span of 16 bases. The CDR3 nucleotides read TGTGCCAGTATCACCTCGATGGGATACAATCAGCCCCAGCATTTT. It yields the protein CASITSMGYNQPQHF. The full variable domain, with the rest looked up from reference TRBV19 and TRBJ1-5, is DGGITQSPKYLFRKEGQNVTLSCEQNLNHDAMYWYRQDPGQGLRLIYYSQIVNDFQKGDIAEGYSVSREKKESFPLTVTSAQKNPTAFYLCASITSMGYNQPQHFGDGTRLSIL.

Comments on this clonotype: This may be a read error, as it is one base from a much larger clone. The gene calls are TRBV7-6 and TRBJ2-7; possible D gene TRBD2, 5 bases. Germline assignment: CDR1 SGHVS and CDR2 FNYEAQ. CDR3 length: 13 residues. CDR3 amino acids: CASSSREYYGQYF. The CDR3 nucleotides read TGTGCCAGCAGCTCTCGGGAATACTACGGGCAGTACTTC.

This clonotype was seen repeatedly, ten times or more. The J gene is TRBJ2-3, the V gene TRBV7-2; 7 bases match TRBD2. Germline CDR1 reads SGHTA; CDR2 reads FQGNSA. This CDR3 contains 14 residues. The V and J ends lost 6 bases and 0 bases, in that order; junction bases with no gene match: 3. The CDR3 spells CASRPGLSTDTQYF. The DNA for the CDR3 is TGTGCCAGCAGACCGGGACTAAGCACAGATACGCAGTATTTT.

This clonotype has a handful of counts. The chain uses TRBV19 and TRBJ2-1, with D possibly being TRBD1 or TRBD2 (5 bases each). The CDR3 spans 16 residues. V was trimmed by 7 bases and J by 6 bases, leaving 22 bases between them. Per germline, CDR1 LNHDA and CDR2 SQIVND (reference sequence). The CDR3 here is CASTPRGLWGGNEQFF. CDR3 nucleotide sequence: TGTGCCAGTACCCCCCGAGGACTTTGGGGCGGCAATGAGCAGTTCTTC.

This clonotype showed up just a few times. The chain is built from TRBV6-5 and TRBJ2-3; a possible D gene is TRBD1 (6 bases). Germline-derived CDR1 and CDR2 are MNHEY and SVGAGI. Trimming removed 0 bases from V and 0 bases from J, with 7 bases in between. The CDR3 covers 15 residues. The CDR3 region has the DNA TGTGCCAGCAGTTACTCGGGGGCGAGCACAGATACGCAGTATTTT. It yields the protein CASSYSGASTDTQYF.

This rearrangement joins TRBV28 to TRBJ2-4; no reliable D call. Per the germline V gene, CDR1 is MDHEN and CDR2 is SYDVKM. The CDR3 loop spans 15 amino acids. V was cut by 3 bases and J by 1 base, with 10 bases left in between. The CDR3 DNA follows: TGTGCCAGCAGTTTCGGTCGGACGGCCAAAAACATTCAGTACTTC. Its translation: CASSFGRTAKNIQYF.

This clonotype was seen many times. This sequence joins TRBV6-4 and TRBJ2-3; TRBD2 agrees at 9 bases. Germline assignment: CDR1 MRHNA and CDR2 SNTAGT. V lost 5 bases and J lost 2; bases outside the gene matches: 5. The CDR3 is made up of 15 amino acids. DNA of the CDR3: TGTGCCAGCAGTAAGTTAGCGGGAGACACAGATACGCAGTATTTT. Translated, it gives CASSKLAGDTDTQYF.

The chain recombines TRBV2 with TRBJ2-5; 11 positions agree with TRBD2. The ends lost 6 bases at V and 4 bases at J; junction bases unmatched: 4. CDR3 length equals 14 residues. CDR1 SNHLY and CDR2 FYNNEI come from the germline V gene. Written as DNA, the CDR3 is TGTGCCAGCAGGACTACTAGCGGGGGAGAGACCCAGTACTTC. Protein product: CASRTTSGGETQYF.

This clonotype was seen once. The chain carries TRBV2 and TRBJ2-7, with 7 bases identical to TRBD1. The junction had 10 bases not matched to a gene; V was cut back by 7 bases and J by 4 bases. The length of the CDR3 is 14 residues. CDR1 is SNHLY, CDR2 FYNNEI, per germline. The CDR3 protein is CASNLAGTAYEQYF. CDR3 coding DNA: TGTGCCAGCAATCTGGCCGGGACAGCGTACGAGCAGTACTTC. The full variable domain, completed using reference TRBV2 and TRBJ2-7, is EPEVTQTPSHQVTQMGQEVILRCVPISNHLYFYWYRQILGQKVEFLVSFYNNEISEKSEIFDDQFSVERPDGSNFTLKIRSTKLEDSAMYFCASNLAGTAYEQYFGPGTRLTVT.

This rearrangement joins TRBV28 to TRBJ1-3, with 7 bases lining up with TRBD1. J gave up 11 bases and V 6 bases, and 7 bases lay outside the gene matches. CDR1 MDHEN and CDR2 SYDVKM come from the germline V gene. CDR3 length: 12 amino acids. The CDR3 region is CASRTQGPSIYF. The CDR3 DNA reads as TGTGCCAGCAGAACACAGGGGCCGTCCATATATTTT.

The V gene is TRBV5-1, the J gene TRBJ2-5, with D tentatively TRBD2 (5 bases). Germline V gene sequence: CDR1 SGHRS, CDR2 YFSETQ. V shed 0 bases and J shed 1 base, with 13 bases lying between them. The CDR3 is 16 amino acids. CDR3 protein: CASSLAGEPPQETQYF. CDR3 bases: TGCGCCAGCAGCTTGGCCGGGGAACCACCCCAAGAGACCCAGTACTTC.

A few counts support this clonotype. The J gene is TRBJ1-5, the V gene TRBV28; D uncertain. V was clipped by 5 bases and J by 7 bases, with 21 bases between them. CDR3 length equals 16 residues. CDR1 MDHEN and CDR2 SYDVKM come from the germline V gene. CDR3 region: CASSLAGSPRGQPQHF. The CDR3 DNA reads as TGTGCCAGCAGTCTCGCCGGGAGCCCCCGCGGACAGCCCCAGCATTTT.

This clonotype was found a few times. This rearrangement joins TRBV7-3 to TRBJ2-1; no firm D call. This CDR3 has 15 residues. Germline V gives CDR1 SGHTA, CDR2 FQGTGA. V lost 4 bases and J lost 0, with 10 bases in between. The CDR3 is CASSWYRDSYNEQFF. The CDR3 region has the DNA TGTGCCAGCAGCTGGTATAGGGACTCCTACAATGAGCAGTTCTTC. The whole variable domain, remainder taken from reference TRBV7-3 and TRBJ2-1, is GAGVSQTPSNKVTEKGKYVELRCDPISGHTALYWYRQSLGQGPEFLIYFQGTGAADDSGLPNDRFFAVRPEGSVSTLKIQRTERGDSAVYLCASSWYRDSYNEQFFGPGTRLTVL.

The table lists this clonotype with a few counts. The chain is built from TRBV7-2 and TRBJ2-3; D not resolved. Germline V gives CDR1 SGHTA, CDR2 FQGNSA. V dropped 0 bases and J dropped 10 bases, with 8 bases sitting between them. CDR3 size: 12 residues. The CDR3 DNA is TGTGCCAGCAGCTTAGCCACGGCGGCGCAGTATTTT. The encoded protein is CASSLATAAQYF.

The chain employs TRBV18 and TRBJ1-1; perhaps TRBD1 as D (6 bases). V lost 1 base and J lost 3, with 15 bases in between. CDR1 is KGHSH, CDR2 LQKENI, per germline. CDR3 length equals 16 residues. The CDR3, as DNA: TGTGCCAGCTCACCACTGTCCAGAACAGGGCACACTGAAGCTTTCTTT. This sequence encodes CASSPLSRTGHTEAFF.

The V call is TRBV12-3 or TRBV12-4, the J call TRBJ1-5, with D uncertain. Trimming took off 2 bases at V and 6 bases at J, with 11 bases between the two ends. This CDR3 has 14 residues. The CDR3 loop is CASSLSSVGQPQHF. The CDR3 DNA is TGTGCCAGCAGTTTATCCTCGGTGGGTCAGCCCCAGCATTTT.

The chain is built from TRBV6-2 or TRBV6-3 and TRBJ1-1; 12 nucleotides agree with TRBD1. Per the germline V gene, CDR1 is MNHEY and CDR2 is SVGEGT. Trimming cost V 0 bases and J 7 bases; bases outside gene matches: 3. This CDR3 spans 15 amino acids. DNA of the CDR3: TGTGCCAGCAGTTACTCCGGGACAGGGGGCATTGAAGCTTTCTTT. This translates into CASSYSGTGGIEAFF.

This clonotype was counted ten times or more. This chain uses TRBV7-2 with TRBJ2-7, with 7 bases aligning to TRBD1. The CDR3 runs 14 residues. Per germline, CDR1 SGHTA and CDR2 FQGNSA. The J segment lost 5 bases and the V segment lost 4 bases, leaving 8 bases of the junction unmatched. The CDR3 DNA sequence: TGTGCCAGCAGCTCGACAGGGTTCCCGAACGAGCAGTACTTC. Its protein is CASSSTGFPNEQYF.